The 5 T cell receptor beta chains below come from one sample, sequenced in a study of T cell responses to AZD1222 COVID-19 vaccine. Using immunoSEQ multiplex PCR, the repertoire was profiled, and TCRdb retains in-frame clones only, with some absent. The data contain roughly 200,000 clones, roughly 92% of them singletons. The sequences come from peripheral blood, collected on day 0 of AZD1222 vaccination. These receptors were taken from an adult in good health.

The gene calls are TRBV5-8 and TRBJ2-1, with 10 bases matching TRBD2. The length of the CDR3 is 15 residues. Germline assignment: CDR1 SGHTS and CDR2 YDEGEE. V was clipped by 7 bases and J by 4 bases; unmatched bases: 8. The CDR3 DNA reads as TGTGCCAGCGCGGGCCGACTAGCGGGTTACAATGAGCAGTTCTTC. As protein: CASAGRLAGYNEQFF. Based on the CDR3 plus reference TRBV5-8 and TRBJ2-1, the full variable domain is EAGVTQSPTHLIKTRGQQATLRCSPISGHTSVYWYQQALGLGLQFLLWYDEGEERNRGNFPPRFSGRQFPNYSSELNVNALELEDSALYLCASAGRLAGYNEQFFGPGTRLTVL.

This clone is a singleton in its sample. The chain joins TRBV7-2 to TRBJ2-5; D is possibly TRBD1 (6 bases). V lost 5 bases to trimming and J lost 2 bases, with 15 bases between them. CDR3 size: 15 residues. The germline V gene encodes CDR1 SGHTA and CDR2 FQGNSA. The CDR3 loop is CASSPGDITQETQYF. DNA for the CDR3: TGTGCCAGCAGCCCAGGGGACATTACTCAAGAGACCCAGTACTTC. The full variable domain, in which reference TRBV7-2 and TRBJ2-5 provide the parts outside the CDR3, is GAGVSQSPSNKVTEKGKDVELRCDPISGHTALYWYRQSLGQGLEFLIYFQGNSAPDKSGLPSDRFSAERTGGSVSTLTIQRTQQEDSAVYLCASSPGDITQETQYFGPGTRLLVL.

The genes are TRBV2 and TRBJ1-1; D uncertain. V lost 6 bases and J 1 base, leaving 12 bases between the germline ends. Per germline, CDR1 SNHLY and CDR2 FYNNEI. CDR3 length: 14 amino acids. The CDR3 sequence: CASRGLLQNTEAFF. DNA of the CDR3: TGTGCCAGCAGGGGCCTCCTGCAGAACACTGAAGCTTTCTTT.

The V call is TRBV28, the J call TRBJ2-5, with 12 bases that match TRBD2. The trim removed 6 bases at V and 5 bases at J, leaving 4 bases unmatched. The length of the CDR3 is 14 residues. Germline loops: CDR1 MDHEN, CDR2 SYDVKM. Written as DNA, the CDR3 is TGTGCCAGCAGCCCTAGCGGGGGGGAGGAGACCCAGTACTTC. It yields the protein CASSPSGGEETQYF.

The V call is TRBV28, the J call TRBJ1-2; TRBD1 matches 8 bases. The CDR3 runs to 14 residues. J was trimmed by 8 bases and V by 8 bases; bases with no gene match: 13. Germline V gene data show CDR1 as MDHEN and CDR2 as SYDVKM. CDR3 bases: TGTGCCAGCGGGTGGGCACAGGGGGGAGGGGGCTACACCTTC. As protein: CASGWAQGGGGYTF.